These T cell receptor beta chains were read from a single sample in a study of response to subunit inactivated influenza vaccine. Using its own MiXCR run on the RT-PCR reads, TCRdb lists one record per CDR3 protein. The sample records approximately 500,000 distinct CDR3 sequences, approximately 12% being singletons. Material: PBMCs from blood, obtained about 40 days after vaccination. Receptor source: a man aged 50 to 59 who received an inactivated influenza vaccine. CDR3s include the opening cysteine and the closing phenylalanine or tryptophan. The order of the fields is clone size, D gene, J gene, V gene, CDR3 protein, CDR3 DNA. A D gene is named only where the DNA matches it firmly. Size is stated for part of the rows, as once, few or many counts, or as a class when the clone is expanded.

few,TRBD2,TRBJ2-1,TRBV20-1,CSAITGTTYNEQFF,TGCAGTGCAATCACCGGGACTACCTACAATGAGCAGTTCTTC
.,.,TRBJ2-5,TRBV28,CARGPGHLNSYQETQYF,TGTGCCAGGGGCCCCGGGCACCTAAACTCGTACCAAGAGACCCAGTACTTC
few,TRBD2,TRBJ2-7,TRBV10-3,CAISPSGRRSSYEQYF,TGTGCCATCAGCCCTAGCGGGAGGAGGAGCTCCTACGAGCAGTACTTC
few,.,TRBJ2-1,TRBV29-1,CSAKAISYNEQFF,TGCAGCGCTAAGGCTATCTCCTACAATGAGCAGTTCTTC
few,.,TRBJ2-5,TRBV20-1,CSARRGGWVETQYF,TGCAGTGCTAGGCGGGGAGGTTGGGTAGAGACCCAGTACTTC
.,.,TRBJ2-1,TRBV20-1,CSASVGMQSSYNEQFF,TGCAGTGCTAGTGTAGGGATGCAGAGCTCCTACAATGAGCAGTTCTTC
many,TRBD1,TRBJ2-7,TRBV12-3/TRBV12-4,CASSRSQGHYEQYF,TGTGCCAGCAGCCGGTCACAGGGGCACTACGAGCAGTACTTC
few,.,TRBJ2-1,TRBV4-3,CASSQEANWRVDNEQFF,TGCGCCAGCAGCCAAGAAGCGAACTGGCGGGTGGACAATGAGCAGTTCTTC
.,TRBD2,TRBJ2-1,TRBV24-1,CATRQQLAGGYNEQFF,TGTGCCACCAGACAGCAACTAGCGGGGGGGTACAATGAGCAGTTCTTC
.,TRBD1,TRBJ1-4,TRBV7-9,CASSSNRGLEKLFF,TGTGCCAGCAGCTCCAACAGGGGGCTTGAAAAACTGTTTTTT
few,TRBD1,TRBJ2-2,TRBV5-1,CASSLGQGLNTGELFF,TGCGCCAGCAGCCTAGGACAGGGCCTAAACACCGGGGAGCTGTTTTTT
few,TRBD1,TRBJ1-1,TRBV5-1,CASSLATGGVRTEAFF,TGCGCCAGCAGCTTGGCGACAGGGGGAGTGCGCACTGAAGCTTTCTTT
.,.,TRBJ2-1,TRBV18,CASSPPPPRTYNEQFF,TGTGCCAGCTCACCGCCACCCCCAAGAACCTACAATGAGCAGTTCTTC
few,.,TRBJ1-2,TRBV20-1,CSASPRGGLGGYTF,TGCAGTGCTAGCCCTCGGGGGGGTCTGGGTGGCTACACCTTC
few,.,TRBJ2-1,TRBV6-1,CASSEYGTSSYNEQFF,TGTGCCAGCAGTGAATATGGAACGAGCTCCTACAATGAGCAGTTCTTC
.,.,TRBJ1-1,TRBV7-2,CASSPKTAWRTEAFF,TGTGCCAGCAGCCCGAAGACGGCCTGGAGGACTGAAGCTTTCTTT
many,TRBD1,TRBJ2-7,TRBV12-3/TRBV12-4,CASSWTGSYEQYF,TGTGCCAGCAGCTGGACAGGGTCCTACGAGCAGTACTTC
.,.,TRBJ2-1,TRBV28,CASSLRGGAVGQFF,TGTGCCAGCAGTTTACGAGGGGGGGCGGTGGGGCAGTTCTTC
.,.,TRBJ2-4,TRBV15,CATSRDSGRAGAKNIQYF,TGTGCCACCAGCAGAGATTCGGGCAGGGCTGGGGCCAAAAACATTCAGTACTTC
few,TRBD1,TRBJ1-6,TRBV6-1,CASSEEEGAGSPLHF,TGTGCCAGCAGTGAAGAAGAGGGGGCCGGTTCACCCCTCCACTTT
.,.,TRBJ2-3,TRBV7-2,CASSFMGYVSDTQYF,TGTGCCAGCAGCTTCATGGGCTACGTTTCCGATACGCAGTATTTT
many,TRBD2,TRBJ2-1,TRBV6-5,CASSYSVGLAGNNEQFF,TGTGCCAGCAGTTACTCGGTCGGGCTAGCGGGGAACAATGAGCAGTTCTTC
few,.,TRBJ2-1,TRBV12-3/TRBV12-4,CASSPRRGLRGNEQFF,TGTGCCAGCAGTCCCAGAAGGGGGTTAAGAGGCAATGAGCAGTTCTTC
.,.,TRBJ2-2,TRBV15,CATSIGGGRRGNTGELFF,TGTGCCACCAGCATAGGGGGTGGACGAAGGGGAAACACCGGGGAGCTGTTTTTT
few,TRBD1,TRBJ1-5,TRBV7-9,CASSSQGAWGNQPQHF,TGTGCCAGCAGCTCACAGGGGGCTTGGGGCAATCAGCCCCAGCATTTT
many,.,TRBJ1-5,TRBV12-3/TRBV12-4,CASSLADSNQPQHF,TGTGCCAGCAGTTTAGCAGATAGCAATCAGCCCCAGCATTTT
few,.,TRBJ2-7,TRBV6-5,CASSYFRDSSREQYF,TGTGCCAGCAGTTACTTCCGGGACTCCTCTAGAGAGCAGTACTTC
many,TRBD2,TRBJ2-1,TRBV13,CASSLEASGRGGNNEQFF,TGTGCCAGCAGCTTAGAGGCTAGCGGGAGGGGGGGTAACAATGAGCAGTTCTTC
few,.,TRBJ2-7,TRBV7-2,CASSETGPYEQYF,TGTGCCAGCAGCGAAACAGGGCCCTACGAGCAGTACTTC
few,TRBD1,TRBJ1-6,TRBV27,CASSSDRGKNSPLHF,TGTGCCAGCAGTTCGGACAGGGGGAAAAATTCACCCCTCCACTTT
many,.,TRBJ2-4,TRBV4-3,CASRQEYPQYF,TGCGCCAGCAGGCAGGAGTACCCTCAGTACTTC
few,.,TRBJ1-2,TRBV6-2/TRBV6-3,CASSRGGSTIYGYTF,TGTGCCAGCAGCCGAGGGGGGTCTACGATCTATGGCTACACCTTC
.,.,TRBJ2-2,TRBV12-5,CASGLVLGRAGELFF,TGTGCTAGTGGTTTGGTACTGGGCCGGGCCGGGGAGCTGTTTTTT
few,.,TRBJ1-4,TRBV13,CASSPPSGEKLFF,TGTGCCAGCAGCCCCCCATCTGGTGAAAAACTGTTTTTT
.,TRBD1,TRBJ1-5,TRBV20-1,CSASDRGSNQPQHF,TGCAGTGCTAGCGACAGGGGTAGCAATCAGCCCCAGCATTTT
many,TRBD1,TRBJ2-7,TRBV4-3,CASSQGAGQGSYEQYF,TGCGCCAGCAGCCAAGGTGCCGGACAGGGCTCCTACGAGCAGTACTTC
.,.,TRBJ1-2,TRBV10-3,CAISELQGGVGYGYTF,TGTGCCATCAGTGAACTACAGGGAGGAGTGGGCTATGGCTACACCTTC